This T cell receptor (beta chain) comes out of a study of T cells after yellow fever vaccination. Broader study findings: At around 95% for CD4 and 75% to 90% for CD8, most primary-vaccination clones showed up again after the booster.

The V gene's germline CDR1 is DFQATT and CDR2 SNEGSKA (reference sequence). The CDR3 contains 18 residues. After removal of 3 bases from V and 0 bases from J, the junction contained 12 bases not matched to a gene. TCRdb reprocessed the 5' RACE reads via MiXCR and lists one record per CDR3 protein. Of around 250,000 distinct CDR3 sequences listed, 6% to 7.5% are singletons. Comment on this clonotype: Its specificity is not known.

Specimen: CD4+ T cells sorted from PBMCs, collected 15 days after the yellow fever booster vaccination. The TCR originated in a man aged 30-40 years who received the YFV17D yellow fever vaccine. This chain joins TRBV20-1 and TRBJ2-1, with 9 bases matching TRBD2. The CDR3 DNA reads TGCAGTGCTAGGGTTCTAGCGGGGACCCATCGCTCCTACAATGAGCAGTTCTTC. Translated: CSARVLAGTHRSYNEQFF.